The sequence of this T cell receptor beta chain was determined in a study of blood T cell repertoires in COVID-19. The CDR3 length is 14 residues. CDR1 and CDR2 (germline): MNHEY, SMNVEV (reference sequence). Trimming removed 4 bases at V and 3 bases at J, with 9 bases between. The repertoire was sequenced with immunoSEQ multiplex PCR; TCRdb's copy has only in-frame clones and lacks some. The profile covers roughly 70,000 clones, with 80% to 95% appearing a single time and 6.9% taken by the ten largest. The receptor was isolated from a human donor in a cohort sampled during active COVID-19. This chain connects TRBV27 to TRBJ2-2; the D gene is possibly TRBD2 (5 bases). The source material was peripheral blood. DNA for the CDR3: TGTGCCAGCAGTTCGGACTGGTACACCGGGGAGCTGTTTTTT. Its protein product is CASSSDWYTGELFF.